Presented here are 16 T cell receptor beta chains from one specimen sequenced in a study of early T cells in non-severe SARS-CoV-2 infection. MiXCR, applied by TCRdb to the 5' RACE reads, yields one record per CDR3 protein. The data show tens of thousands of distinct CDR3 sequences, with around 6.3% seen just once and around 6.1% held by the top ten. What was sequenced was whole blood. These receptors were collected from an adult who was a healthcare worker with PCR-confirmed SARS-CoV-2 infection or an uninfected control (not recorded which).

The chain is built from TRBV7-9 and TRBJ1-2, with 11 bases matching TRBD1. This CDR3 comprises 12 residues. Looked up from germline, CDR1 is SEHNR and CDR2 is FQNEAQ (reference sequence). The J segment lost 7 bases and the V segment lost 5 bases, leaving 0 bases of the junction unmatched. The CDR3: CASSGQGAGYTF. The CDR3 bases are TGTGCCAGCAGCGGACAGGGGGCTGGCTACACCTTC.

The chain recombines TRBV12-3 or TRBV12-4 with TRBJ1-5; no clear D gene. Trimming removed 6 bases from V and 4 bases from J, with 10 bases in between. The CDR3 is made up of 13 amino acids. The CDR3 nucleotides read TGTGCCAGCAGCCGGGTCCCGAATCAGCCCCAGCATTTT. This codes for CASSRVPNQPQHF.

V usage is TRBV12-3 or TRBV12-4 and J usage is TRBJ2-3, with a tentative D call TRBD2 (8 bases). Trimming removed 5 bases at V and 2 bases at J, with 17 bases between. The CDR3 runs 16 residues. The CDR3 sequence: CASSQGGLGITDTQYF. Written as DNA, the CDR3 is TGTGCCAGCAGTCAGGGGGGACTAGGGATCACAGATACGCAGTATTTT.

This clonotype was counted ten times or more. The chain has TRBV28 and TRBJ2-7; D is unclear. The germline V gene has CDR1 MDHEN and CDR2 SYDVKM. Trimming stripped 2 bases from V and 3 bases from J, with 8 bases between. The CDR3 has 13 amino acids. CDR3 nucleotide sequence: TGTGCCAGCAGTTTAGTTCACAACTACGAGCAGTACTTC. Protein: CASSLVHNYEQYF.

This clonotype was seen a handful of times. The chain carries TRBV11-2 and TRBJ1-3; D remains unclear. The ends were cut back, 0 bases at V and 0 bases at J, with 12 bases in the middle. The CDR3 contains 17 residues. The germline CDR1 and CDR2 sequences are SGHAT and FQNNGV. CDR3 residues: CASSLDALGSSGNTIYF. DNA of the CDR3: TGTGCCAGCAGCTTAGATGCCCTAGGTTCCTCTGGAAACACCATATATTTT.

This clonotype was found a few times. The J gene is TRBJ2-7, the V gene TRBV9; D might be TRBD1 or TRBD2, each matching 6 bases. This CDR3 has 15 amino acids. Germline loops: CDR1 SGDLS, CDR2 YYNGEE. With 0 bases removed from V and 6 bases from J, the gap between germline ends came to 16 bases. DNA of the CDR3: TGTGCCAGCAGCGTAGAGGGGGACTCCCGGGGCGAGCAGTACTTC. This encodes CASSVEGDSRGEQYF. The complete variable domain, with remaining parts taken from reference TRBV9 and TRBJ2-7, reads DSGVTQTPKHLITATGQRVTLRCSPRSGDLSVYWYQQSLDQGLQFLIQYYNGEERAKGNILERFSAQQFPDLHSELNLSSLELGDSALYFCASSVEGDSRGEQYFGPGTRLTVT.

Here the CDR3 reads CASGQGVQETQYF. The CDR3 nucleotides are TGTGCCAGCGGACAGGGCGTACAAGAGACCCAGTACTTC. The chain couples TRBV6-5 to TRBJ2-5; 8 positions agree with TRBD1. This CDR3 is built from 13 residues. In germline, CDR1 is MNHEY, CDR2 SVGAGI. V trimming: 8 bases; J trimming: 2 bases; junction bases outside the gene matches: 4.

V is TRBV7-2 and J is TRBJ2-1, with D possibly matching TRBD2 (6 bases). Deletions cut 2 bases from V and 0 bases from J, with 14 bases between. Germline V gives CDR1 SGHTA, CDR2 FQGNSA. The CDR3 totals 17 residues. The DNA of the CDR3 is TGTGCCAGCAGCTTATCCGGGAGTCTAGGCTCCTACAATGAGCAGTTCTTC. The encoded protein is CASSLSGSLGSYNEQFF.

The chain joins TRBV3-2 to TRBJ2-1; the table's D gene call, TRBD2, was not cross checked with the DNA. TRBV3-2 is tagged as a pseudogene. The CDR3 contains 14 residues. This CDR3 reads CASSQEDYHNEQFF. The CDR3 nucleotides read TGTGCCAGCAGCCAAGAGGACTACCACAATGAGCAGTTCTTC.

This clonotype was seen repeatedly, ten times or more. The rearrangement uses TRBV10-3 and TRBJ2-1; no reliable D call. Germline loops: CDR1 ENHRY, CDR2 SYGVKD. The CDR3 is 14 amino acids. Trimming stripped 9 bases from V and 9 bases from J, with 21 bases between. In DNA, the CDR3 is TGTGCCATAGCTATGGGTCTAGAAAAGGGTGAGCAGTTCTTC. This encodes CAIAMGLEKGEQFF.

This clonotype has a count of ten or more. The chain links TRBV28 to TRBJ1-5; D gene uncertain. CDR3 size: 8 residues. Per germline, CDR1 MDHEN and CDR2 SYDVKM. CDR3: CVCPAQHF. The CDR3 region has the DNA TGTGTATGCCCGGCCCAGCATTTT.

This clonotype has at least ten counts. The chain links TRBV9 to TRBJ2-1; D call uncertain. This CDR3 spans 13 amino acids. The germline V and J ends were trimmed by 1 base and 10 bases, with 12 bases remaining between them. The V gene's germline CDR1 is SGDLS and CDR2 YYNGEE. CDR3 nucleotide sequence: TGTGCCAGCAGCGTAAATTCTGGAAACGAGCAGTTCTTC. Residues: CASSVNSGNEQFF.

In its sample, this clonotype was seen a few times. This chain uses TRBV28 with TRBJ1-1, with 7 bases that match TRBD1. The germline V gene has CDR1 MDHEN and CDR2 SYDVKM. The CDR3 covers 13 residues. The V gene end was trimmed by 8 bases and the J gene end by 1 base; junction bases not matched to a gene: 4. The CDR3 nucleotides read TGTGCCAGCTCGACAGGGTGGAACACTGAAGCTTTCTTT. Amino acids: CASSTGWNTEAFF.

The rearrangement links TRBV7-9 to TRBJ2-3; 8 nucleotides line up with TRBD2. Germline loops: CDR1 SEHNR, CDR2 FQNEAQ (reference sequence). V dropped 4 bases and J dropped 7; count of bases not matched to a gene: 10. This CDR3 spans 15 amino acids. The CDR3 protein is CASSSPVAGTHTQYF. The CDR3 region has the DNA TGTGCCAGCAGCTCTCCAGTAGCGGGAACTCATACGCAGTATTTT.

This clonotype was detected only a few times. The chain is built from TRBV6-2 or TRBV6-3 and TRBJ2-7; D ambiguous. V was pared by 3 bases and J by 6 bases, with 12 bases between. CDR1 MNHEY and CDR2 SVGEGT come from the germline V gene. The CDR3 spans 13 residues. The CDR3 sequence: CASSYRVVAEQYF. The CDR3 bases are TGTGCCAGCAGTTATAGGGTGGTCGCCGAGCAGTACTTC.

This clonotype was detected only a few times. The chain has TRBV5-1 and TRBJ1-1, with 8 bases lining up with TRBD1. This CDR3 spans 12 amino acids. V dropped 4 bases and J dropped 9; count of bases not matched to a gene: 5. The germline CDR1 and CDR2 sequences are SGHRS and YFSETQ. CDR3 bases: TGCGCCAGCAGCCCCGGACAGGGAAAAGCTTTCTTT. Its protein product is CASSPGQGKAFF.